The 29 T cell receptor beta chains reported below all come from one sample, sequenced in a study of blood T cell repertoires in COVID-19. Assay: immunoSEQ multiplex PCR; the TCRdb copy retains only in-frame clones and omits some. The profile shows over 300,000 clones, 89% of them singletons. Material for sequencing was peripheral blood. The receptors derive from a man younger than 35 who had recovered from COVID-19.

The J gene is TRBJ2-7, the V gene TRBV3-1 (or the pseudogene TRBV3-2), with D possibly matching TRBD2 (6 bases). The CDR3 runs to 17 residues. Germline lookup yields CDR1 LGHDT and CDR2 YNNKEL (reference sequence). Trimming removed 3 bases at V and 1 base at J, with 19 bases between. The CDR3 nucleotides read TGTGCCAGCAGCCAGGCCTACACGCTCGGAGGGTCCTACGAGCAGTACTTC. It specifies CASSQAYTLGGSYEQYF.

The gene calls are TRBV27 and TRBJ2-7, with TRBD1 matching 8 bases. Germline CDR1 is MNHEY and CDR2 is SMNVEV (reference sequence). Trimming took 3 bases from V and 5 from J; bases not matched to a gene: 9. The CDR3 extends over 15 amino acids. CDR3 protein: CASSLVGDRPHEQYF. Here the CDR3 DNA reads TGTGCCAGCAGTTTGGTGGGGGACAGGCCCCACGAGCAGTACTTC.

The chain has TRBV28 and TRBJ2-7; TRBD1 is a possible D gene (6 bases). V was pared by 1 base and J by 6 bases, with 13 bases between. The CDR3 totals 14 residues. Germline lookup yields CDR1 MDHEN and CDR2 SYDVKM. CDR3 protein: CASSLFGAGVEQYF. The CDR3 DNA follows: TGTGCCAGCAGTTTATTTGGGGCAGGGGTCGAGCAGTACTTC.

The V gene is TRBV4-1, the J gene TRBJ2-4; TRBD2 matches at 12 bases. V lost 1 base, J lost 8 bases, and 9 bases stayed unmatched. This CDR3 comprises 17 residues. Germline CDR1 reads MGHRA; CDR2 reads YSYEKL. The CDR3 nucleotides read TGCGCCAGCAGCCAAGGACGACTAGCGGGAGTGGGGTACATTCAGTACTTC. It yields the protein CASSQGRLAGVGYIQYF.

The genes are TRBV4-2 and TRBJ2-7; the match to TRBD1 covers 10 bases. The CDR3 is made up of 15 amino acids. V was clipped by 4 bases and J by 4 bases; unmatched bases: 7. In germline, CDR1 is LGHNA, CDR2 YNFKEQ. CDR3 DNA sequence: TGTGCCAGCAGCCCATTTGGGACAGGGGAGTACGAGCAGTACTTC. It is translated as CASSPFGTGEYEQYF.

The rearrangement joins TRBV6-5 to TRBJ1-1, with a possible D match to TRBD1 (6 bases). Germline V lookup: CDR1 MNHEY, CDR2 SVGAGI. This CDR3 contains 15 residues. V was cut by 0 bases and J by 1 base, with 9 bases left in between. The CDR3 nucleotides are TGTGCCAGCAGTTACTCCGGGACATCGAACACTGAAGCTTTCTTT. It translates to CASSYSGTSNTEAFF.

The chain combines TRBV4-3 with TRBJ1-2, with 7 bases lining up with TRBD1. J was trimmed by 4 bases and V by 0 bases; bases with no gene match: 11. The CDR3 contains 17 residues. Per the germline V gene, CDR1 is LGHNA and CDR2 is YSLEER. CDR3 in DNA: TGCGCCAGCAGCCAAGAATTAACGAGGGGGCTGAGCTATGGCTACACCTTC. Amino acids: CASSQELTRGLSYGYTF.

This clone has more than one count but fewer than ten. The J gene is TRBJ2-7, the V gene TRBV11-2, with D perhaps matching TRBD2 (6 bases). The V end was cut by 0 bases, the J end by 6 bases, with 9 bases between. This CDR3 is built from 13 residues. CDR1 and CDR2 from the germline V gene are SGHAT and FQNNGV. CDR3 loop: CASSLEALAEQYF. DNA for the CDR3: TGTGCCAGCAGCTTAGAAGCACTAGCCGAGCAGTACTTC. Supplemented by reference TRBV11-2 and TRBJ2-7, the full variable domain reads EAGVAQSPRYKIIEKRQSVAFWCNPISGHATLYWYQQILGQGPKLLIQFQNNGVVDDSQLPKDRFSAERLKGVDSTLKIQPAKLEDSAVYLCASSLEALAEQYFGPGTRLTVT.

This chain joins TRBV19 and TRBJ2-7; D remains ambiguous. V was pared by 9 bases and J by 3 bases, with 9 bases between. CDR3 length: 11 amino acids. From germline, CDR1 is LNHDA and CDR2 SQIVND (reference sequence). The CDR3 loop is CASRGFYEQYF. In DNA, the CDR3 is TGTGCCAGCAGAGGCTTCTACGAGCAGTACTTC. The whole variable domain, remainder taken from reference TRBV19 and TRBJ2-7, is DGGITQSPKYLFRKEGQNVTLSCEQNLNHDAMYWYRQDPGQGLRLIYYSQIVNDFQKGDIAEGYSVSREKKESFPLTVTSAQKNPTAFYLCASRGFYEQYFGPGTRLTVT.

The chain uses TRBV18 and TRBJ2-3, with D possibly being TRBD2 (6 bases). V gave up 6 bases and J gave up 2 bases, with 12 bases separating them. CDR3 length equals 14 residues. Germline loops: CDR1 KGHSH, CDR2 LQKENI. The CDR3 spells CASSLADYTDTQYF. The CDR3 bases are TGTGCCAGCTCCTTAGCGGACTACACAGATACGCAGTATTTT.

CDR3: CASKRGTSGGWQETQYF. For the CDR3, the DNA is TGTGCCAGTAAACGGGGGACTAGCGGGGGATGGCAAGAGACCCAGTACTTC. V gene TRBV19 combines with J gene TRBJ2-5, with TRBD2 matching 14 bases. CDR3 length: 17 residues. V was clipped by 7 bases and J by 2 bases; unmatched bases: 9. Germline V CDR1 and CDR2: LNHDA, SQIVND (reference sequence).

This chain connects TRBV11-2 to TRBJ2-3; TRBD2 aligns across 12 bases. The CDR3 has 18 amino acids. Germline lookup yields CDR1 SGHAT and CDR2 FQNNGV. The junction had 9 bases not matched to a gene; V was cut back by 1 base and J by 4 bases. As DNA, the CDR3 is TGTGCCAGCAGCTTAGTGCCCCTAGCGGGGGGGCCAGCAGATACGCAGTATTTT. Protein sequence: CASSLVPLAGGPADTQYF.

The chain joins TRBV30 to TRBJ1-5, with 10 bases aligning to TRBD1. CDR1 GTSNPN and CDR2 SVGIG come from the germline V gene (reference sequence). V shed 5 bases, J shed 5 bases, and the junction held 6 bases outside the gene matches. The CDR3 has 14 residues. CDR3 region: CAWDAGTGDQPQHF. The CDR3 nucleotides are TGTGCCTGGGACGCCGGGACAGGGGATCAGCCCCAGCATTTT.

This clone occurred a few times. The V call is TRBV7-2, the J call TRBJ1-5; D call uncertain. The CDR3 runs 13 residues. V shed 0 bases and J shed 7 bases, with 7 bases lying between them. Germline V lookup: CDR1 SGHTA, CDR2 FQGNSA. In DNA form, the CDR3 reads TGTGCCAGCAGCTTAGCGCGGGTCCAGCCCCAGCATTTT. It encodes CASSLARVQPQHF. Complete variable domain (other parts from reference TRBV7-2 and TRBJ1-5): GAGVSQSPSNKVTEKGKDVELRCDPISGHTALYWYRQSLGQGLEFLIYFQGNSAPDKSGLPSDRFSAERTGGSVSTLTIQRTQQEDSAVYLCASSLARVQPQHFGDGTRLSIL.

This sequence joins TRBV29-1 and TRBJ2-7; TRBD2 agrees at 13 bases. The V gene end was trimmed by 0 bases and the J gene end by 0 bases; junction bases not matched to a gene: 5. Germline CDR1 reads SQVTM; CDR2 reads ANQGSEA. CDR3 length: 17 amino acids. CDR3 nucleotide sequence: TGCAGCGTTGAAGATTCGGGGACTAGCGGGATCTCCTACGAGCAGTACTTC. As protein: CSVEDSGTSGISYEQYF.

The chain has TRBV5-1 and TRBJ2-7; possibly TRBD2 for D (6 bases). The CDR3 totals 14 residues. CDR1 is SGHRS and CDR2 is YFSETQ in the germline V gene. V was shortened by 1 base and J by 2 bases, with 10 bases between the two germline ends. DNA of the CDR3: TGCGCCAGCAGCTTGAGCCCGGGGGCCTACGAGCAGTACTTC. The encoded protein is CASSLSPGAYEQYF.

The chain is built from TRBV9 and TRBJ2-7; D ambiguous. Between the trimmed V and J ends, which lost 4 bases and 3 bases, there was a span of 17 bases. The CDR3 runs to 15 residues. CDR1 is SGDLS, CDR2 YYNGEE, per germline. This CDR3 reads CASSNPPEVNYEQYF. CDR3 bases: TGTGCCAGCAGCAATCCCCCTGAGGTCAACTACGAGCAGTACTTC.

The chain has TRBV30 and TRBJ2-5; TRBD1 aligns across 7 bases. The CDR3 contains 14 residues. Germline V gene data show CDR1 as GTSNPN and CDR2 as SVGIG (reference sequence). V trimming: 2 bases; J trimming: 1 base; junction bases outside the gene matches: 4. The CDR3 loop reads CAWSLQGVQETQYF. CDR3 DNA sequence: TGTGCCTGGAGTTTGCAGGGGGTCCAAGAGACCCAGTACTTC.

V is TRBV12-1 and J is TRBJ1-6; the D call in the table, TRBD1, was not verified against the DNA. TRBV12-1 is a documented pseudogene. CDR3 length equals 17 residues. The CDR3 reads CASSFADRAGENSPLHF. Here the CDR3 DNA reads TGTGCCAGCAGCTTTGCGGACCGGGCAGGGGAAAATTCACCCCTCCACTTT.

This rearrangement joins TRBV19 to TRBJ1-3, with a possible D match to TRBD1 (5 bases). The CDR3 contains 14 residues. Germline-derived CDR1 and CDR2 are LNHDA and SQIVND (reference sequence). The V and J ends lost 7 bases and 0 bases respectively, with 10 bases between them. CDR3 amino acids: CASTTASSGNTIYF. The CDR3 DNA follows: TGTGCCAGTACGACAGCTAGCTCTGGAAACACCATATATTTT.

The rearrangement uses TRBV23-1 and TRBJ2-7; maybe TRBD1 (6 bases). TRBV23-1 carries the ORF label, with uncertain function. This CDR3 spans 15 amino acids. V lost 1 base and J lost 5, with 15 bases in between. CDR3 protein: CASSQYRQEYNEQYF. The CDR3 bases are TGCGCCAGCAGTCAATATAGACAGGAATATAACGAGCAGTACTTC.

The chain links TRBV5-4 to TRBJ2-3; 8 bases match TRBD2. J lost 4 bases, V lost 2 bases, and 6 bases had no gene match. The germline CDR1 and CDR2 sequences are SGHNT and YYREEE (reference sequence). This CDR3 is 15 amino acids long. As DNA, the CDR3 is TGTGCCAGCAGCTTATCGGGGGGGCCCTCAGATACGCAGTATTTT. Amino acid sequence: CASSLSGGPSDTQYF. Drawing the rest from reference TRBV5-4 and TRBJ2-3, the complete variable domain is ETGVTQSPTHLIKTRGQQVTLRCSSQSGHNTVSWYQQALGQGPQFIFQYYREEENGRGNFPPRFSGLQFPNYSSELNVNALELDDSALYLCASSLSGGPSDTQYFGPGTRLTVL.

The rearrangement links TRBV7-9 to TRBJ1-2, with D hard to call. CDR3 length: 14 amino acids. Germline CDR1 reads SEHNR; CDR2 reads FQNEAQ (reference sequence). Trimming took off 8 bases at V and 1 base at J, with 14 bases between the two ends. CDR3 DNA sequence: TGTGCCAGCGCTCGAGGTGGTAGTAACTATGGCTACACCTTC. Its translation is CASARGGSNYGYTF.

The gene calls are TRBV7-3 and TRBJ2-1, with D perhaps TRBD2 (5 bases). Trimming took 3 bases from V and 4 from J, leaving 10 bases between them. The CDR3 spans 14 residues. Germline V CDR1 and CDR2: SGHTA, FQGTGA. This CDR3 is CASSLSGPYNEQFF. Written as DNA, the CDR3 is TGTGCCAGCAGCTTGAGCGGTCCTTACAATGAGCAGTTCTTC.

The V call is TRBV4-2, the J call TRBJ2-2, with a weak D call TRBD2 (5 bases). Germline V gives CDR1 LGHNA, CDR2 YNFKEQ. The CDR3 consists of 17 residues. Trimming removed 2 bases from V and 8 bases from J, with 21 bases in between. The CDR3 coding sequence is TGTGCCAGCAGCCAACATACTAGGAGCTCGGATTGGGGGGAGCTGTTTTTT. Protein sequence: CASSQHTRSSDWGELFF.

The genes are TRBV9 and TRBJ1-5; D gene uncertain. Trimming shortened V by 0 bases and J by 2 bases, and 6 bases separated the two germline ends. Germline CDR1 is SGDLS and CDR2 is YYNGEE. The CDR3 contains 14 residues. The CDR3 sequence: CASSVAGGNQPQHF. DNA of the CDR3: TGTGCCAGCAGCGTAGCGGGAGGCAATCAGCCCCAGCATTTT.

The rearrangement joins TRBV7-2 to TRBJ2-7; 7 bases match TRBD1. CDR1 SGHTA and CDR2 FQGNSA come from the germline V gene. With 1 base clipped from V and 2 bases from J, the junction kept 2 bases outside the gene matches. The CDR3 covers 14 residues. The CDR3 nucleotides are TGTGCCAGCAGCTTAGGGACAGGTCCCTACGAGCAGTACTTC. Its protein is CASSLGTGPYEQYF.

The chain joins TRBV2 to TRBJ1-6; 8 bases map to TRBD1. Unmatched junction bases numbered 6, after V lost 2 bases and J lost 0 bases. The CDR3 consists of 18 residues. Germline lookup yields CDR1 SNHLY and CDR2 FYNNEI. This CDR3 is CASSETGGRSSYNSPLHF. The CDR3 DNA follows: TGTGCCAGCAGTGAAACAGGGGGAAGGAGCTCCTATAATTCACCCCTCCACTTT.

The CDR3 here is CASSLEWTGGGEQFF. The CDR3 DNA sequence: TGTGCCAGCAGCTTGGAATGGACAGGGGGCGGTGAGCAGTTCTTC. The chain joins TRBV5-6 to TRBJ2-1, with 11 bases aligning to TRBD1. This CDR3 spans 15 amino acids. CDR1 and CDR2 from the germline V gene are SGHDT and YYEEEE. The trim removed 0 bases at V and 9 bases at J, leaving 5 bases unmatched. The entire variable domain, with the rest obtained from reference TRBV5-6 and TRBJ2-1, is as follows: DAGVTQSPTHLIKTRGQQVTLRCSPKSGHDTVSWYQQALGQGPQFIFQYYEEEERQRGNFPDRFSGHQFPNYSSELNVNALLLGDSALYLCASSLEWTGGGEQFFGPGTRLTVL.